At least ten counts were recorded for the clone carrying this T cell receptor (beta chain). The antigen remains unidentified. The data were taken from a study of T-cell reconstitution after alpha-beta-depleted transplantation in children. Study-wide findings and caveats: Alpha-beta T cells present about two months after transplant were reported to originate from several hundred expanded graft clones. High day-60 TCRbeta diversity in some patients came from surviving recipient T cells and thymic progenitors. T-cell counts and diversity were attributed mostly to newly produced T cells one year after transplant.

Unique molecular identifiers were used to barcode this TCRbeta library. In TCRdb, the PCR reads were re-called with MiXCR into one record per CDR3 protein. The sample has approximately 800,000 distinct CDR3 sequences, roughly 15% seen once. The sequencing used PBMCs, mostly from graft donor cells, collected 360 days after TCRalphabeta/CD19-depleted stem cell transplant. This receptor was taken from a male patient aged 10-17 years who had a stem cell transplant for acute lymphoblastic leukemia, so the T cells may come from the graft donor.

The CDR3 coding sequence is TGTGCCAGCAGTTCCCCCGGGACTAGCGGGACCTACGAGCAGTACTTC. Its translation: CASSSPGTSGTYEQYF. The chain joins TRBV28 to TRBJ2-7; 13 nucleotides agree with TRBD2. The CDR3 is made up of 16 amino acids. Germline values: CDR1 MDHEN, CDR2 SYDVKM. Germline trimming cut 4 bases from V and 2 bases from J; bases unmatched to any gene: 5.